This entry is about one T cell receptor beta chain. This entry comes from a study of CD8 T cells in Susac syndrome. Random hexamers were used to reverse transcribe the RNA input (0.5 to 1 ug). MiXCR was run by TCRdb on the immunoSEQ multiplex PCR reads, yielding one entry per CDR3 protein. The sample lists roughly 250,000 distinct CDR3 sequences, 90% to 96% occurring once. What was sequenced was CD4+ T cells from PBMCs. The sequence was obtained from a human donor with Susac syndrome.

CDR3 nucleotide sequence: TGTGCCAGCAGCTTAGTACTGCGTTCCCACCCTAATGAAAAACTGTTTTTT. Its translation is CASSLVLRSHPNEKLFF. This chain links TRBV7-6 with TRBJ1-4; D uncertain. The germline gives CDR1 SGHVS, CDR2 FNYEAQ. Trimming took 1 base from V and 3 from J, leaving 15 bases between them. CDR3 length: 17 residues. Full variable domain (rest looked up from reference TRBV7-6 and TRBJ1-4): GAGVSQSPRYKVTKRGQDVALRCDPISGHVSLYWYRQALGQGPEFLTYFNYEAQQDKSGLPNDRFSAERPEGSISTLTIQRTEQRDSAMYRCASSLVLRSHPNEKLFFGSGTQLSVL.